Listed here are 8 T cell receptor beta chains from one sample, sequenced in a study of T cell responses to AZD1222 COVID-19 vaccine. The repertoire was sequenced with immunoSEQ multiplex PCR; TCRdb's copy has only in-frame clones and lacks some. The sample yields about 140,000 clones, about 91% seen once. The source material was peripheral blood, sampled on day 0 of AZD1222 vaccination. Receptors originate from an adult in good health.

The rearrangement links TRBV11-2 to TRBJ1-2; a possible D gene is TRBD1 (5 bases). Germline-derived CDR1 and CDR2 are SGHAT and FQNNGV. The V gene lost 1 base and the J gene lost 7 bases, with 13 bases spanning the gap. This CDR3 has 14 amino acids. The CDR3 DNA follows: TGTGCCAGCAGCTTAGGCGTGGGGCCCGCTGGCTACACCTTC. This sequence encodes CASSLGVGPAGYTF.

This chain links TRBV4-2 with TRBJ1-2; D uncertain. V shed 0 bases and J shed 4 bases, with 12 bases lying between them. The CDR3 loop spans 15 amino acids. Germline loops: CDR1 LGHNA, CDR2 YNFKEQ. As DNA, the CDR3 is TGTGCCAGCAGCCAAGATGGCGCAGGCAGCTATGGCTACACCTTC. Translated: CASSQDGAGSYGYTF.

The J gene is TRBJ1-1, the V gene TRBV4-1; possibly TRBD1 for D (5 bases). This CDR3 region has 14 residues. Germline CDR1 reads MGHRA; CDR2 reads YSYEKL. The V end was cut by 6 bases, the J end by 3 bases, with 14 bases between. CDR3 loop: CASRGPLRDTEAFF. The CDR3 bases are TGCGCCAGCAGGGGACCCCTCAGGGACACTGAAGCTTTCTTT.

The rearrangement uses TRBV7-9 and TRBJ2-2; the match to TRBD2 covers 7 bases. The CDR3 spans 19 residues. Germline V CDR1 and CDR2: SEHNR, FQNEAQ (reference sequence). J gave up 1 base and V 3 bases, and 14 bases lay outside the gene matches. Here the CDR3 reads CASSFFFFGGSWNTGELFF. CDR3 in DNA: TGTGCCAGCAGCTTTTTCTTTTTCGGCGGGAGTTGGAACACCGGGGAGCTGTTTTTT.

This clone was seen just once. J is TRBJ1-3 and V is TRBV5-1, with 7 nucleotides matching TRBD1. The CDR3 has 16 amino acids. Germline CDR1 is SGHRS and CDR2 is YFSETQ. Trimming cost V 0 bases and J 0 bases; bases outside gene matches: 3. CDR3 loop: CASSLAGGNSGNTIYF. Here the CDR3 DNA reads TGCGCCAGCAGCTTGGCAGGGGGAAACTCTGGAAACACCATATATTTT.

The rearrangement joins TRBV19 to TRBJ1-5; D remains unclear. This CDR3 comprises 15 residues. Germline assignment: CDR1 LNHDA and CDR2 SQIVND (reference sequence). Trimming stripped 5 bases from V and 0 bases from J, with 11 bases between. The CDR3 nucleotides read TGTGCCAGTAGTCAGACGGTTTATAGCAATCAGCCCCAGCATTTT. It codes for CASSQTVYSNQPQHF. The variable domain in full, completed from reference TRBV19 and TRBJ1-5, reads DGGITQSPKYLFRKEGQNVTLSCEQNLNHDAMYWYRQDPGQGLRLIYYSQIVNDFQKGDIAEGYSVSREKKESFPLTVTSAQKNPTAFYLCASSQTVYSNQPQHFGDGTRLSIL.

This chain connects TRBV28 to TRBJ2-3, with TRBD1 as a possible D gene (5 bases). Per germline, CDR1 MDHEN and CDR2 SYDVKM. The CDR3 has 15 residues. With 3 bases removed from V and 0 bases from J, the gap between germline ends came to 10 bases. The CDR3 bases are TGTGCCAGCAGTTTTCAGGGAACTAGCACAGATACGCAGTATTTT. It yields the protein CASSFQGTSTDTQYF.

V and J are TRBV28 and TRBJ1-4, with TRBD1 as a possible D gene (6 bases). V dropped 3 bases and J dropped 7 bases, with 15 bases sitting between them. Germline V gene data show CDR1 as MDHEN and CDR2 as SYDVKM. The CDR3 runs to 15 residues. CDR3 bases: TGTGCCAGCAGTTTTTTTGGGGGCGATGGTGAAAAACTGTTTTTT. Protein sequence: CASSFFGGDGEKLFF.